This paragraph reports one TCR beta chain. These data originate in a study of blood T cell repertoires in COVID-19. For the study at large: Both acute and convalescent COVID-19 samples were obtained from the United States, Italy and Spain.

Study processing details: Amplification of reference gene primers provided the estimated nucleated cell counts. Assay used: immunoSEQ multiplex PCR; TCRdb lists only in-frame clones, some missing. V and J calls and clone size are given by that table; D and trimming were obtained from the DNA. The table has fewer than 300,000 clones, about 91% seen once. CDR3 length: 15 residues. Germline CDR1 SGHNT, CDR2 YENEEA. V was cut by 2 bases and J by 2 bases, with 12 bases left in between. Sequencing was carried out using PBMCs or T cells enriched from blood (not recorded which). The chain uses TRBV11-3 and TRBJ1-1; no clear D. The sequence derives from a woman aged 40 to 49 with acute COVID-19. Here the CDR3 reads CASSLSYGRNTEAFF. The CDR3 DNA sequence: TGTGCCAGCAGCTTATCGTATGGCAGAAACACTGAAGCTTTCTTT.